This T cell receptor (beta chain) was captured by sequencing in a study of T cells in Graves' hyperthyroidism and ophthalmopathy. Study-wide results and caveats: Ophthalmopathy onset followed model prediction by a median about six months.

This CDR3 has 20 amino acids. V lost 1 base to trimming and J lost 4 bases, with 29 bases between them. CDR1 SGHTA and CDR2 FQGNSA come from the germline V gene. Amplification of TCR beta CDR3 regions used RNA as the template. The study used the HTBI primer set for a first-round RT-PCR of the TCR CDR3. TCRdb called the multiplex PCR reads again in MiXCR, with one record for every CDR3 protein. Of hundreds of thousands of distinct CDR3 sequences in the sample, 14% were seen once. This clonotype was recorded at least ten times. Its antigen remains unidentified. The TCR comes from a woman between 50 and 59 years old with Graves' ophthalmopathy. Source material: blood. V gene TRBV7-2 combines with J gene TRBJ2-7; possibly TRBD1 for D (6 bases). CDR3 sequence reads: CASSLGLGRQAGRRGYEQYF. CDR3 in DNA: TGTGCCAGCAGCTTAGGTTTAGGGAGACAGGCTGGTCGACGGGGATACGAGCAGTACTTC.